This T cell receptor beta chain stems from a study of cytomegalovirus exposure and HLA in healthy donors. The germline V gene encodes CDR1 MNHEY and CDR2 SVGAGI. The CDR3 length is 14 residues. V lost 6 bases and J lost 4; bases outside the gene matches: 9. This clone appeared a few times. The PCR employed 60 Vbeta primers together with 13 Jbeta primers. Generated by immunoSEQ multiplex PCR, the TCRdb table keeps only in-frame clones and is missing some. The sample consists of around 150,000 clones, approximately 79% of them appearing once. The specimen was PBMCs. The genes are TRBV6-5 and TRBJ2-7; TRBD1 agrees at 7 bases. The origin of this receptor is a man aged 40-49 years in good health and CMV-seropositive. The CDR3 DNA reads TGTGCCAGCAGCTCAGGGGGTTCCTCTTACGAGCAGTACTTC. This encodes CASSSGGSSYEQYF.